Listed below are T cell receptor beta chains from one sample, sequenced in a study of OX40 agonist ivuxolimab in advanced cancers. Libraries were prepared by immunoSEQ multiplex PCR; TCRdb keeps only in-frame clonotypes and omits some of them. This sample has approximately 47,000 clones; about three quarters occur once, and the top ten carry 7.3%. The sequenced sample was CD4+ or CD8+ T cells sorted from blood, obtained in a trial of the OX40 agonist ivuxolimab. Source of these receptors: an adult with an advanced solid tumor such as melanoma, head and neck, liver or kidney cancer. CDR3s include the opening cysteine and the closing phenylalanine or tryptophan. Each record gives: V gene, D gene, J gene, clone size, CDR3 DNA, CDR3 protein. A D gene is named only where the DNA matches it firmly. Size values are once, few and many counts, or a class for expanded clones, and some rows have none.

TRBV2	TRBD2	TRBJ2-7	.	TGTGCCAGCAGTGCTAGCGGTTACGAGCAGTACTTC	CASSASGYEQYF
TRBV7-9	TRBD1	TRBJ2-1	.	TGTGCCAGCAGCTCACAGGGGGCCTCTAAAAGCCCCTACAATGAGCAGTTCTTC	CASSSQGASKSPYNEQFF
TRBV7-8	.	TRBJ1-5	.	TGTGCCAGCAGCTTCGGACGGATTAGCAATCAGCCCCAGCATTTT	CASSFGRISNQPQHF
TRBV19	.	TRBJ1-1	.	TGTGCCAGTAGCCACAACATGGGGTTAATGAACACTGAAGCTTTCTTT	CASSHNMGLMNTEAFF
TRBV5-1	TRBD1	TRBJ1-4	.	TGCGCCAGCAGACTTCAGGGGGCTAATGAAAAACTGTTTTTT	CASRLQGANEKLFF
TRBV13	.	TRBJ2-4	.	TGTGCCAGCAGTTCGATAAGACAGGACATTCAGTACTTC	CASSSIRQDIQYF
TRBV5-1	TRBD1	TRBJ2-5	.	TGCGCCAGCAGCTTGGCTGGGACAGGGCTCCAAGAGACCCAGTACTTC	CASSLAGTGLQETQYF
TRBV5-5	.	TRBJ2-1	.	TGTGCCAGCAGCTTGAAAAGGACCACGGAGAACAATGAGCAGTTCTTC	CASSLKRTTENNEQFF
TRBV30	.	TRBJ1-6	.	TGTGCCTGGAATCGGGACATGAATAATTCACCCCTCCACTTT	CAWNRDMNNSPLHF
TRBV6-5	.	TRBJ2-5	.	TGTGCCAGCAGTTACTCGATCTGGGGAGAGACCCAGTACTTC	CASSYSIWGETQYF
TRBV9	.	TRBJ1-3	once	TGTGCCAGCAGCGTAGGTCTGGAAGGTGGAAACACCATATATTTT	CASSVGLEGGNTIYF
TRBV19	TRBD1	TRBJ2-1	.	TGTGCCAGTAGTACGCAGGGGGCGCCCGTGAATGAGCAGTTCTTC	CASSTQGAPVNEQFF
TRBV7-9	.	TRBJ1-5	few	TGTGCCAGCAGCTTTTCGGGGAGTCAGCCCCAGCATTTT	CASSFSGSQPQHF
TRBV7-2	TRBD1	TRBJ1-2	once	TGTGCCAGCAGCTCTACCCCTCAGGGGGCAGGAGGCTACACCTTC	CASSSTPQGAGGYTF
TRBV5-6	.	TRBJ2-3	.	TGTGCCAGCAGCTTGTGGGCCACAGATACGCAGTATTTT	CASSLWATDTQYF
TRBV19	.	TRBJ2-7	.	TGTGCCAGTAGCGACCGGACGGGCTACTACGAGCAGTACTTC	CASSDRTGYYEQYF
TRBV5-1	TRBD2	TRBJ2-1	.	TGCGCCAGCAGCGAGCGGGTGTCTAGCGGCTCCTACAATGAGCAGTTCTTC	CASSERVSSGSYNEQFF
TRBV21-1	.	TRBJ2-7	.	TGTGCCAGCAGCAAAGAACAGCGCCCTACCTACGAGCAGTACTTC	CASSKEQRPTYEQYF
TRBV10-3	.	TRBJ1-5	few	TGTGCCATCAGAGCCGCTGTGGACAATCAGCCCCAGCATTTT	CAIRAAVDNQPQHF
TRBV6-4	.	TRBJ2-7	.	TGTGCCAGCAGTGACTCCAGTGGAGTGCGGTCCTACGAGCAGTACTTC	CASSDSSGVRSYEQYF
TRBV2	.	TRBJ2-1	.	TGTGCCAGCAGTTCTTACAATGAGCAGTTCTTC	CASSSYNEQFF
TRBV6-1	TRBD2	TRBJ2-3	.	TGTGCCAGCAGGACTAGCGGGATCCCAGATACGCAGTATTTT	CASRTSGIPDTQYF
TRBV4-1	TRBD2	TRBJ2-1	.	TGCGCCAGCAGCCAAAAAACACGACTAGCGGGAGTTTTAGGGCAAAACTACAATGAGCAGTTCTTC	CASSQKTRLAGVLGQNYNEQFF
TRBV7-2	.	TRBJ1-6	.	TGTGCCAGCAGCTTAACCCCGCAGGTTAATTCACCCCTCCACTTT	CASSLTPQVNSPLHF
TRBV5-8	TRBD2	TRBJ2-3	.	TGTGCCAGCAGCCAACTAGCGCTTGATACGCAGTATTTT	CASSQLALDTQYF
TRBV5-6	.	TRBJ2-3	.	TGTGCCAGCAGCTTGATTTTTGAGGGGCCAGATACGCAGTATTTT	CASSLIFEGPDTQYF
TRBV7-8	TRBD2	TRBJ2-5	few	TGTGCCAGCAGCTCTACTAGCGCCCAGTACTTC	CASSSTSAQYF
TRBV5-4	TRBD2	TRBJ2-5	.	TGTGCCAGCAGCTCTTTAGCGGGAACGGGAGAGACCCAGTACTTC	CASSSLAGTGETQYF
TRBV5-1	.	TRBJ1-2	.	TGCGCCAGCAGCTTGGCCCAGTTTTCAAGTGGCTACACCTTC	CASSLAQFSSGYTF
TRBV11-2	.	TRBJ1-1	.	TGTGCCAGCAGCTTACCCCCCTCTAAGAGGAATGAAGCTTTCTTT	CASSLPPSKRNEAFF
TRBV4-1	.	TRBJ1-3	once	TGTGCCAGCAGCCAAGATGCGGCAGACTCTGGAAACACCATATATTTT	CASSQDAADSGNTIYF
TRBV30	.	TRBJ2-3	.	TGTGCCTGGAGTGAGCCCTGGGGCACAGATACGCAGTATTTT	CAWSEPWGTDTQYF
TRBV19	.	TRBJ2-2	.	TGTGCCAGTAGCCAAACCAGGGGCGCCGGGGAGCTGTTTTTT	CASSQTRGAGELFF
TRBV5-1	.	TRBJ2-7	.	TGCGCCAGCAGCTCTCCAGAATCCTACGAGCAGTACTTC	CASSSPESYEQYF
TRBV5-4	TRBD2	TRBJ2-7	.	TGTGCCAGCAGCCGTTGGGGACTAGCGGATAACAAGCAGTACTTC	CASSRWGLADNKQYF
TRBV27	TRBD1	TRBJ1-6	.	TGTGCCAGCAGTCCAGACCAGGGGGCCTATAATTCACCCCTCCACTTT	CASSPDQGAYNSPLHF
TRBV10-3	TRBD1	TRBJ1-1	.	TGTGCCATCAACAGGGACCGACAGGGGGCTCAGACTGAAGCTTTCTTT	CAINRDRQGAQTEAFF
TRBV4-1	TRBD2	TRBJ2-1	.	TGCGCCAGCAGCCAGCTAGCTAGCGGGCTAATCTCCTACAATGAGCAGTTCTTC	CASSQLASGLISYNEQFF
TRBV9	TRBD1	TRBJ1-3	.	TGTGCCAGCAGCTCTTACAGGGGGCGAGGAACTGGAAACACCATATATTTT	CASSSYRGRGTGNTIYF
TRBV11-3	TRBD1	TRBJ1-3	.	TGTGCCAGCCCAACCTGCCGGAAGGGACAGGTTTGCTCTGGAAACACCATATATTTT	CASPTCRKGQVCSGNTIYF
TRBV7-9	.	TRBJ1-1	.	TGTGCCAGCAGTCTGACAGCAGAGGGGAACACTGAAGCTTTCTTT	CASSLTAEGNTEAFF
TRBV6-1	.	TRBJ2-2	.	TGTGCCAGCATCCACTCGAGGGGGAGGAGCGGGGAGCTGTTTTTT	CASIHSRGRSGELFF
TRBV2	.	TRBJ2-6	.	TGTGCCAGCAGTTCGGACGGGAACTCTGGGGCCAACGTCCTGACTTTC	CASSSDGNSGANVLTF
TRBV10-2	.	TRBJ2-4	.	TGCGCCAGCAGACCCGGGTTAGCCAAAAACATTCAGTACTTC	CASRPGLAKNIQYF
TRBV19	.	TRBJ2-7	.	TGTGCCAGTAGTGGTAGCGGACGGCAATCATGGGGCTTC	CASSGSGRQSWGF
TRBV5-5	.	TRBJ2-1	.	TGTGCCAGCAGCTTTCAGACAGACTACAGTGAGCAGTTCTTC	CASSFQTDYSEQFF
TRBV2	TRBD2	TRBJ2-3	once	TGTGCCAGCAGCCGCAGCGGGAGGTTGTCAGATACGCAGTATTTT	CASSRSGRLSDTQYF
TRBV2	.	TRBJ2-5	.	TGTGCCAGCAGTGAAACCTCTGGGGGGAAGGAGACCCAGTACTTC	CASSETSGGKETQYF
TRBV11-2	TRBD2	TRBJ2-1	.	TGTGCCAGCAGCTTTGGGTACGCGGGAGTGCGCGATGAGCAGTTCTTC	CASSFGYAGVRDEQFF
TRBV7-8	TRBD2	TRBJ2-4	few	TGTGCCAGCAGCTTTAGCGGGACATCCCCTCTAGCCAAAAACATTCAGTACTTC	CASSFSGTSPLAKNIQYF